This note documents a single TCR beta chain sequence. The target antigen is unknown. The data are from a study of cytomegalovirus exposure and HLA in healthy donors. Notes on the study in general: As a later analysis showed, several of the most significant clusters appeared to be linked to common viral pathogens.

Germline assignment: CDR1 SNHLY and CDR2 FYNNEI. There are 13 residues in the CDR3. V was pared by 0 bases and J by 8 bases, with 10 bases between. 13 Jbeta primers and 60 Vbeta primers were used for the PCR. Sequencing used immunoSEQ multiplex PCR; TCRdb keeps in-frame clones, though not all of them. This table holds roughly 180,000 clones, approximately 77% found once. This sequence originates from a female donor in good health and CMV-seronegative. Sequenced input: PBMCs. The chain couples TRBV2 to TRBJ1-2; D is unclear. This CDR3 reads CASSEALQEGYTF. The DNA of the CDR3 is TGTGCCAGCAGTGAAGCGCTTCAGGAAGGCTACACCTTC.